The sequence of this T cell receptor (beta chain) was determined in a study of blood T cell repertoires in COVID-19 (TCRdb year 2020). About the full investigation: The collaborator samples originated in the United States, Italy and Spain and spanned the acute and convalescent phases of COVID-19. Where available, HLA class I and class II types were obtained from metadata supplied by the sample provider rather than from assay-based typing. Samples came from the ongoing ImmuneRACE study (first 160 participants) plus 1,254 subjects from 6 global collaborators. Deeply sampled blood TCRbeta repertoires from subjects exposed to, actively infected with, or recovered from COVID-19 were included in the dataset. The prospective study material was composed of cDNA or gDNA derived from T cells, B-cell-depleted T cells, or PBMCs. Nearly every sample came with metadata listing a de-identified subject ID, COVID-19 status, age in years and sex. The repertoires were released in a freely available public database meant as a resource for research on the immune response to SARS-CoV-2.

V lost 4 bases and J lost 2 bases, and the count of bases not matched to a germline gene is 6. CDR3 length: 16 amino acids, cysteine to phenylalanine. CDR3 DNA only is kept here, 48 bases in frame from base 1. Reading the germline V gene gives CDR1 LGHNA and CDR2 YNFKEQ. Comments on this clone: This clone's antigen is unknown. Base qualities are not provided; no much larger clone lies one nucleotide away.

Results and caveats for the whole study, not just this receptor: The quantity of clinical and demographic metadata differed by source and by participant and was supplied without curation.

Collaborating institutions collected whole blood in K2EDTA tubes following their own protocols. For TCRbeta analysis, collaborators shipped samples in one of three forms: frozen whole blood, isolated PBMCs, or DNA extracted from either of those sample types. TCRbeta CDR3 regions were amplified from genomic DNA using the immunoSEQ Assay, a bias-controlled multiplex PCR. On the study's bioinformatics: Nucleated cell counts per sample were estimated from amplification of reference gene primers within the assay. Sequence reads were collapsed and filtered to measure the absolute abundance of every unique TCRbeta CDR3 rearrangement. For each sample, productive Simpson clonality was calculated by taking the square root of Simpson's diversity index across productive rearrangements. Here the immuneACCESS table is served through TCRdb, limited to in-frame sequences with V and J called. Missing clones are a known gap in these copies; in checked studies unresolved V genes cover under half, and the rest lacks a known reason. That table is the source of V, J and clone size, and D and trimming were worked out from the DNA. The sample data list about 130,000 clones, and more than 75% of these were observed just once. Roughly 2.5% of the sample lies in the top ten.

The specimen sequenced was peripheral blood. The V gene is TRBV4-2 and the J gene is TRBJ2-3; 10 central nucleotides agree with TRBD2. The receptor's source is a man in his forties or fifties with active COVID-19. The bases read TGTGCCAGCAGCCCGGAGCTAGCGGGAGTCACAGATACGCAGTATTTT. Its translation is CASSPELAGVTDTQYF.